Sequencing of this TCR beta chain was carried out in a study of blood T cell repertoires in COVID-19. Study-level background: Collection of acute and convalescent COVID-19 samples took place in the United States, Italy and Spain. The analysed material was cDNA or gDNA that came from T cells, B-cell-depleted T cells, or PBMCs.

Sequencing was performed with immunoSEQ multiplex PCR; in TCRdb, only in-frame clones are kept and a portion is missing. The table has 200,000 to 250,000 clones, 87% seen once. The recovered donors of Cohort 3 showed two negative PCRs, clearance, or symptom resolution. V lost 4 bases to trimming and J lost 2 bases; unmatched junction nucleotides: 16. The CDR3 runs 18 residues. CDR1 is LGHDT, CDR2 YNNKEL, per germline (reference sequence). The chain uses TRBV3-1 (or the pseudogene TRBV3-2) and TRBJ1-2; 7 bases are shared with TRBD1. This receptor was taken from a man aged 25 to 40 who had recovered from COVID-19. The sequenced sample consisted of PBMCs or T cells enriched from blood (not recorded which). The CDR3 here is CASSPPLDVRQGNYGYTF. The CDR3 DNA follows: TGTGCCAGCAGCCCGCCTTTGGACGTACGACAGGGAAACTATGGCTACACCTTC.